This T cell receptor beta chain was obtained from a study of chemoradiotherapy in HPV16-positive cancers. Notes on the study in general: Functional assays defining HPV-specific T cells used only a couple of HPV16-positive patients. HPV-responsive T-cell expansion during chemoradiotherapy was linked to improved recurrence-free survival in HPV16-positive patients. Non-HPV-specific T cells did not expand in tumors during treatment, whereas candidate HPV-specific clones and E7-related motifs did.

The CDR3 sequence is 11 residues long. The V and J ends lost 6 bases and 9 bases respectively, with 9 bases between them. The germline V gene has CDR1 ENHRY and CDR2 SYGVKD. This clone was seen only once. Antigen unknown. TCRdb keeps only in-frame clones here, not all; method: immunoSEQ multiplex PCR. Among some 30,000 clones listed, around 77% were seen once. Source: blood, taken from a patient who underwent chemoradiotherapy. J is TRBJ2-1 and V is TRBV10-3; maybe TRBD2 (5 bases). This receptor was taken from a human donor with HPV-associated anogenital cancer. CDR3 nucleotides: TGTGCCATCAGGGACTTGGGTGAGCAGTTCTTC. Its protein product is CAIRDLGEQFF.